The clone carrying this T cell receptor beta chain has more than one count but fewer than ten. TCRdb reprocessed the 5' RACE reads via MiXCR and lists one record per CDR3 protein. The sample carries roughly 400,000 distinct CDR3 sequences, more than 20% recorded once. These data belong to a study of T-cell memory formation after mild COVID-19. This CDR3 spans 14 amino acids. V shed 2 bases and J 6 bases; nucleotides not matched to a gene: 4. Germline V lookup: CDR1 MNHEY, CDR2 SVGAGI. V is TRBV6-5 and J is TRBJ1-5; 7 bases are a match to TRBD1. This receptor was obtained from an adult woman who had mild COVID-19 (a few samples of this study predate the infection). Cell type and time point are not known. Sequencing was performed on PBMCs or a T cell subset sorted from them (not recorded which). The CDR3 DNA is TGTGCCAGCAGTTACACACAGGGGATTCAGCCCCAGCATTTT. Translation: CASSYTQGIQPQHF.